The 8 T cell receptor beta chains reported below all come from one sample, sequenced in a study of PD-1 blockade in classical Hodgkin lymphoma. Profiled with immunoSEQ multiplex PCR; TCRdb holds only in-frame clones, not every one. The table records 25,000 to 35,000 clones, approximately 80% of them present only once. Time point indicated: cycle 4 day 1 (C4D1), after about 6 weeks of nivolumab. Each and every patient relapsed after autologous stem cell transplantation, and patients got differing brentuximab vedotin exposure. The source material was peripheral blood mononuclear cells (PBMCs), sampled before the fourth cycle of nivolumab. Receptors were obtained from a human donor with classical Hodgkin lymphoma.

The chain joins TRBV6-1 to TRBJ1-2, with D possibly being TRBD1 (5 bases). The CDR3 totals 14 residues. Trimming left V 1 base short and J 8 bases short, with 14 bases between. Germline lookup yields CDR1 MNHNS and CDR2 SASEGT. The CDR3 reads CASSEVRGRDGYTF. Here the CDR3 DNA reads TGTGCCAGCAGTGAAGTTCGGGGGAGGGACGGCTACACCTTC.

This chain connects TRBV6-1 to TRBJ2-7, with 9 bases matching TRBD2. The germline gives CDR1 MNHNS, CDR2 SASEGT. Trimming removed 10 bases from V and 3 bases from J; junction bases left unmatched: 7. The CDR3 spans 13 residues. The CDR3 bases are TGTGCCACCATGGGACTAGCAAGCTACGAGCAGTACTTC. Amino acids: CATMGLASYEQYF.

This sequence joins TRBV4-1 and TRBJ1-2; 7 positions agree with TRBD1. Trimming took 4 bases from V and 4 from J; bases not matched to a gene: 6. Germline-derived CDR1 and CDR2 are MGHRA and YSYEKL. There are 14 residues in the CDR3. CDR3 residues: CASSPARGLYGYTF. CDR3 coding DNA: TGCGCCAGCAGCCCCGCAAGGGGGCTCTATGGCTACACCTTC.

This chain joins TRBV28 and TRBJ1-5; D perhaps matches TRBD1 (6 bases). In germline, CDR1 is MDHEN, CDR2 SYDVKM. V lost 10 bases, J lost 4 bases, and 17 bases lay in between. The CDR3 contains 14 residues. The CDR3 nucleotides read TGTGCCACCGGGGGCAGGTGGGGGAATCAGCCCCAGCATTTT. Translating gives CATGGRWGNQPQHF.

This clone has just a few counts. This sequence joins TRBV29-1 and TRBJ1-2; D is uncertain. Trimming took off 0 bases at V and 6 bases at J, with 14 bases between the two ends. The germline V gene encodes CDR1 SQVTM and CDR2 ANQGSEA. The CDR3 is 14 amino acids. CDR3 loop: CSVEDHGGLDGYTF. The CDR3 DNA is TGCAGCGTTGAAGATCACGGAGGGCTGGATGGCTACACCTTC.

This clone was found a few times. The chain combines TRBV4-3 with TRBJ2-7; D not certain. The CDR3 length is 11 residues. Per germline, CDR1 LGHNA and CDR2 YSLEER. The ends were cut back, 4 bases at V and 4 bases at J, with 5 bases in the middle. For the CDR3, the DNA is TGCGCCAGCAGCCCTTCATACGAGCAGTACTTC. It translates to CASSPSYEQYF.

The chain carries TRBV6-1 and TRBJ2-7; unclear D gene. V was pared by 8 bases and J by 0 bases, with 8 bases between. The germline V gene encodes CDR1 MNHNS and CDR2 SASEGT. This CDR3 spans 12 amino acids. The CDR3 here is CASGERSYEQYF. The DNA of the CDR3 is TGTGCCAGCGGCGAGCGCTCCTACGAGCAGTACTTC.

The J gene is TRBJ1-1, the V gene TRBV2; D gene ambiguous. This CDR3 is 15 amino acids long. Germline V gene lookup returns CDR1 SNHLY and CDR2 FYNNEI. The V end lost 10 bases, the J end lost 3 bases, and 21 bases lay between the germline ends. The CDR3 DNA is TGTGCCAACCCCAAGTGGAGGATCGGGGACACTGAAGCTTTCTTT. Amino acid sequence: CANPKWRIGDTEAFF.